These 26 T cell receptor beta chains came from one sample sequenced in a study of cytomegalovirus exposure and HLA in healthy donors. With 60 Vbeta and 13 Jbeta primers, the PCR was carried out. Clones were sequenced by immunoSEQ multiplex PCR, and TCRdb holds only the in-frame ones, with some missing. The table lists 95,000 to 110,000 clones, roughly 72% of them singletons. Sequencing was done on a sample of PBMCs. Receptor source: a man aged 25-45 years in good health and CMV-seronegative.

This chain connects TRBV5-1 to TRBJ1-1; 9 bases agree with TRBD1. J was trimmed by 6 bases and V by 4 bases; bases with no gene match: 7. The germline V gene has CDR1 SGHRS and CDR2 YFSETQ. There are 14 residues in the CDR3. The DNA for the CDR3 is TGCGCCAGCAGCGCGGGACAGGGTGGCGCTGAAGCTTTCTTT. This codes for CASSAGQGGAEAFF.

V gene TRBV28 combines with J gene TRBJ2-1; weak D call: TRBD2 (5 bases). The length of the CDR3 is 17 residues. In germline, CDR1 is MDHEN, CDR2 SYDVKM. V was pared by 4 bases and J by 2 bases, with 18 bases between. CDR3 amino acids: CASSSPRRIHAYNEQFF. As DNA, the CDR3 is TGTGCCAGCAGTTCACCTCGGAGGATACATGCCTACAATGAGCAGTTCTTC.

The chain combines TRBV6-6 with TRBJ2-5; perhaps TRBD2 as D (7 bases). Trimming pared 10 bases from V and 2 bases from J, leaving 20 bases between. This CDR3 has 15 amino acids. In germline, CDR1 is MNHNY, CDR2 SVGAGI (reference sequence). CDR3 nucleotide sequence: TGTGCCACCATGCTCGGGGGGCCGCCTCAAGAGACCCAGTACTTC. Protein product: CATMLGGPPQETQYF.

The chain is built from TRBV10-1 and TRBJ2-1; TRBD2 aligns across 11 bases. Unmatched junction bases numbered 5, after V lost 6 bases and J lost 10 bases. The CDR3 spans 13 residues. Germline values: CDR1 WNHNN, CDR2 SYGVQD (reference sequence). The CDR3 here is CASSKGLAVEQFF. CDR3 nucleotide sequence: TGCGCCAGCAGCAAGGGACTAGCGGTAGAGCAGTTCTTC.

V gene TRBV7-8 combines with J gene TRBJ1-5, with D perhaps matching TRBD1 (6 bases). Germline V gene sequence: CDR1 SGHVS, CDR2 FQNEAQ. The CDR3 has 16 residues. V was pared by 5 bases and J by 0 bases, with 14 bases between. The CDR3 nucleotides are TGTGCCAGCAGCCTCCTACAGGGATATAGCAATCAGCCCCAGCATTTT. Its protein is CASSLLQGYSNQPQHF.

The J gene is TRBJ2-3, the V gene TRBV25-1, with TRBD1 as a possible D gene (6 bases). Germline lookup yields CDR1 MGHDK and CDR2 SYGVNS. The CDR3 is 16 amino acids. The V end lost 4 bases, the J end lost 0 bases, and 14 bases lay between the germline ends. The CDR3 DNA reads as TGTGCCAGCAGTGTAGGCAGGGGTACAAGCACAGATACGCAGTATTTT. It translates to CASSVGRGTSTDTQYF.

This rearrangement joins TRBV30 to TRBJ2-5; 11 bases fit TRBD2. CDR3 size: 16 residues. Germline CDR1 and CDR2: GTSNPN and SVGIG (reference sequence). The V and J ends lost 1 base and 4 bases, in that order; junction bases with no gene match: 8. CDR3 coding DNA: TGTGCCTGGAGTGCCATAGCGGGAGGGCCAGGAGAGACCCAGTACTTC. This encodes CAWSAIAGGPGETQYF.

In its sample, this clone was seen a few times. This chain links TRBV2 with TRBJ1-1; D is unclear. Trimming took 2 bases from V and 1 from J, leaving 8 bases between them. The V gene's germline CDR1 is SNHLY and CDR2 FYNNEI. The CDR3 is 14 amino acids. The CDR3 DNA reads as TGTGCCAGCAGTGAAAATCGGGAGAACACTGAAGCTTTCTTT. It codes for CASSENRENTEAFF.

The genes are TRBV27 and TRBJ2-3, with TRBD2 matching over 8 bases. The V gene end was trimmed by 6 bases and the J gene end by 5 bases; junction bases not matched to a gene: 10. Germline V gives CDR1 MNHEY, CDR2 SMNVEV (reference sequence). CDR3 length: 15 amino acids. This chain's CDR3 is CASSIGLARGDTQYF. The CDR3 DNA follows: TGTGCCAGCAGCATAGGACTAGCTCGAGGAGATACGCAGTATTTT.

The count of this clone is one. The chain has TRBV5-1 and TRBJ2-3, with TRBD2 matching over 7 bases. This CDR3 has 14 amino acids. V gave up 5 bases and J gave up 6 bases; unmatched junction bases: 9. Germline loops: CDR1 SGHRS, CDR2 YFSETQ. The CDR3, as DNA: TGCGCCAGCAGGCCCGGACTAGGAACGGATACGCAGTATTTT. Its translation is CASRPGLGTDTQYF.

This clone was seen just once. This chain links TRBV5-4 with TRBJ2-5, with no clear D. CDR3 size: 12 residues. Trimming removed 4 bases from V and 5 bases from J, with 9 bases in between. In germline, CDR1 is SGHNT, CDR2 YYREEE (reference sequence). This chain's CDR3 is CASSRLGETQYF. CDR3 nucleotide sequence: TGTGCCAGCAGCCGCCTCGGGGAGACCCAGTACTTC.

The chain recombines TRBV5-1 with TRBJ2-7; 10 positions agree with TRBD2. V lost 4 bases to trimming and J lost 7 bases; unmatched junction nucleotides: 8. Germline V lookup: CDR1 SGHRS, CDR2 YFSETQ. The CDR3 has 14 residues. CDR3 region: CASSVASGSGEQYF. As DNA, the CDR3 is TGCGCCAGCAGCGTAGCTAGCGGGAGTGGTGAGCAGTACTTC. Looking up the rest from reference TRBV5-1 and TRBJ2-7 gives the full variable domain: KAGVTQTPRYLIKTRGQQVTLSCSPISGHRSVSWYQQTPGQGLQFLFEYFSETQRNKGNFPGRFSGRQFSNSRSEMNVSTLELGDSALYLCASSVASGSGEQYFGPGTRLTVT.

This clone was seen just once. Here the CDR3 DNA reads TGTGCCAGCAGCTTAACCCCAGGGAACGGAAACACCATATATTTT. It yields the protein CASSLTPGNGNTIYF. This chain links TRBV7-3 with TRBJ1-3; D is perhaps TRBD1 (5 bases). The CDR3 contains 15 residues. Trimming shortened V by 0 bases and J by 4 bases, and 10 bases separated the two germline ends. Per the germline V gene, CDR1 is SGHTA and CDR2 is FQGTGA.

The chain has TRBV18 and TRBJ2-3; 14 bases line up with TRBD2. The CDR3 loop spans 19 amino acids. V shed 1 base and J 1 base; nucleotides not matched to a gene: 7. In germline, CDR1 is KGHSH, CDR2 LQKENI. CDR3: CASSPLGLAGGPRTDTQYF. Here the CDR3 DNA reads TGTGCCAGCTCACCACTAGGACTAGCGGGAGGCCCGCGCACAGATACGCAGTATTTT.

The chain links TRBV9 to TRBJ2-6; 10 bases align to TRBD2. The germline V gene encodes CDR1 SGDLS and CDR2 YYNGEE. Unmatched junction bases numbered 11, after V lost 2 bases and J lost 0 bases. The CDR3 consists of 20 residues. The CDR3 sequence: CASSVATSGKHSSGANVLTF. Written as DNA, the CDR3 is TGTGCCAGCAGCGTCGCAACTAGCGGGAAGCATTCCTCTGGGGCCAACGTCCTGACTTTC.

V is TRBV27 and J is TRBJ1-1, with D perhaps matching TRBD1 (5 bases). Germline V gene sequence: CDR1 MNHEY, CDR2 SMNVEV (reference sequence). The CDR3 runs 15 residues. Trimming pared 5 bases from V and 0 bases from J, leaving 13 bases between. CDR3: CASSPVQELNTEAFF. CDR3 nucleotides: TGTGCCAGCAGTCCCGTACAGGAGCTGAACACTGAAGCTTTCTTT.

The J gene is TRBJ1-1, the V gene TRBV29-1; D is undetermined. V was shortened by 6 bases and J by 10 bases, with 15 bases between the two germline ends. The germline V gene has CDR1 SQVTM and CDR2 ANQGSEA. The CDR3 spans 11 residues. CDR3 amino acids: CSVLSEGSAFF. The CDR3 DNA sequence: TGCAGCGTCCTCTCGGAGGGATCAGCTTTCTTT.

The V and J genes are TRBV21-1 and TRBJ1-6; the D call of TRBD1 is as the table states it, not checked on the DNA. TRBV21-1 is reported as a pseudogene. The CDR3 is made up of 18 amino acids. CDR3: CASSKIIWKGDWDSPLHF. The CDR3 region has the DNA TGTGCCAGCAGCAAAATCATTTGGAAAGGGGATTGGGATTCACCCCTCCACTTT.

This chain joins TRBV10-2 and TRBJ2-7; 7 bases are a match to TRBD2. Germline CDR1 and CDR2: WSHSY and SAAADI. CDR3 length equals 13 residues. V was clipped by 6 bases and J by 2 bases; unmatched bases: 4. The CDR3 reads CASRSGGTYEQYF. In nucleotides, the CDR3 is TGCGCCAGCAGATCCGGGGGGACCTACGAGCAGTACTTC.

This clone has only one observation. V usage is TRBV11-2 and J usage is TRBJ2-2; 11 bases are shared with TRBD2. Germline V gene sequence: CDR1 SGHAT, CDR2 FQNNGV. This CDR3 has 17 amino acids. V lost 1 base, J lost 0 bases, and 1 base stayed unmatched. The CDR3 here is CASSLASGGSNTGELFF. CDR3 nucleotide sequence: TGTGCCAGCAGCTTAGCTAGCGGGGGGTCGAACACCGGGGAGCTGTTTTTT.

This sequence joins TRBV5-1 and TRBJ1-3; a weak D match, TRBD1 (6 bases). V lost 3 bases to trimming and J lost 7 bases, with 26 bases between them. The CDR3 length is 18 residues. The germline CDR1 and CDR2 sequences are SGHRS and YFSETQ. The CDR3, as DNA: TGCGCCAGCAGCTATTCCGGGACACCAAACGGAATCTCGAACACCATATATTTT. Amino acid sequence: CASSYSGTPNGISNTIYF.

The table lists this clone with a count of one. Here the CDR3 reads CASSVGAVGQLMNTEAFF. In DNA, the CDR3 is TGTGCCAGCAGTGTCGGGGCGGTTGGACAGCTCATGAACACTGAAGCTTTCTTT. The J gene is TRBJ1-1, the V gene TRBV2, with D perhaps TRBD1 (6 bases). CDR3 size: 18 residues. V lost 4 bases and J lost 0, with 21 bases in between. Looked up from germline, CDR1 is SNHLY and CDR2 is FYNNEI. The whole variable domain, filled in from reference TRBV2 and TRBJ1-1, reads EPEVTQTPSHQVTQMGQEVILRCVPISNHLYFYWYRQILGQKVEFLVSFYNNEISEKSEIFDDQFSVERPDGSNFTLKIRSTKLEDSAMYFCASSVGAVGQLMNTEAFFGQGTRLTVV.

V usage is TRBV7-6 and J usage is TRBJ1-5, with D hard to call. V was shortened by 3 bases and J by 1 base, with 10 bases between the two germline ends. Germline values: CDR1 SGHVS, CDR2 FNYEAQ. The CDR3 length is 15 residues. The CDR3: CASSFDSGSNQPQHF. In DNA form, the CDR3 reads TGTGCCAGCAGCTTTGATTCCGGGAGCAATCAGCCCCAGCATTTT.

V gene TRBV19 combines with J gene TRBJ1-1; D is possibly TRBD1 (6 bases). Trimming removed 8 bases from V and 1 base from J, with 11 bases in between. CDR1 LNHDA and CDR2 SQIVND come from the germline V gene (reference sequence). CDR3 size: 13 residues. The CDR3 sequence is CASGQPPNTEAFF. In DNA form, the CDR3 reads TGTGCCAGTGGACAGCCGCCGAACACTGAAGCTTTCTTT.

The chain couples TRBV9 to TRBJ2-5; tentatively, D is TRBD1 (6 bases). CDR3 length: 14 amino acids. V was clipped by 2 bases and J by 6 bases, with 14 bases between them. The germline CDR1 and CDR2 sequences are SGDLS and YYNGEE. The CDR3 bases are TGTGCCAGCAGCGTGGCAGGGGATGCAAAGACCCAGTACTTC. Translating gives CASSVAGDAKTQYF.

The CDR3 coding sequence is TGTGCCAGCAGTACTCCTAGCGGGATCGGTGAGCAGTTCTTC. This encodes CASSTPSGIGEQFF. The V and J genes are TRBV28 and TRBJ2-1; the match to TRBD2 covers 9 bases. V was clipped by 5 bases and J by 9 bases; unmatched bases: 8. The CDR3 consists of 14 residues. Germline V gene sequence: CDR1 MDHEN, CDR2 SYDVKM. The full variable domain, with the rest looked up from reference TRBV28 and TRBJ2-1, is DVKVTQSSRYLVKRTGEKVFLECVQDMDHENMFWYRQDPGLGLRLIYFSYDVKMKEKGDIPEGYSVSREKKERFSLILESASTNQTSMYLCASSTPSGIGEQFFGPGTRLTVL.